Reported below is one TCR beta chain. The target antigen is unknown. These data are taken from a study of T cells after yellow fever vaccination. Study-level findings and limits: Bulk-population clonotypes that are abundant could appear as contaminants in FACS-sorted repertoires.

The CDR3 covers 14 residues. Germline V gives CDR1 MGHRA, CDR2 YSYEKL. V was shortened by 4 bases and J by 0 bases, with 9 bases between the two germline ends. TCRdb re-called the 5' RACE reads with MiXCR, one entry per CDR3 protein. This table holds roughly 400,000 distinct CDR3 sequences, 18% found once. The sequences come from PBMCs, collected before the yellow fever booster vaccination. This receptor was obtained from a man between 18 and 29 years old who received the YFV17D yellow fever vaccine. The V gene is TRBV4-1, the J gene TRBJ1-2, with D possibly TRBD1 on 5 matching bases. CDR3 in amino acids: CASSLQGTNYGYTF. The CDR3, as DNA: TGCGCCAGCAGCCTTCAGGGCACTAACTATGGCTACACCTTC.